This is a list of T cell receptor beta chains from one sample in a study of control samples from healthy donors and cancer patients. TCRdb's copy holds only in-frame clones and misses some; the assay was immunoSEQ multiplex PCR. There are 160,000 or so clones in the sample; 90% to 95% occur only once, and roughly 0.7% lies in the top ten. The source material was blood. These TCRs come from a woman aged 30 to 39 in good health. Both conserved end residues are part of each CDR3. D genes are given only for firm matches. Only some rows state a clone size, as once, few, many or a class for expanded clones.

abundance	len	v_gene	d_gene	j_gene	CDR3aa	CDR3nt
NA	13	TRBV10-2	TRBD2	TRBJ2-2	CASRAGSTGELFF	TGCGCCAGCAGAGCGGGAAGTACCGGGGAGCTGTTTTTT
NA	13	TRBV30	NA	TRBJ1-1	CAWIRAGNTEAFF	TGTGCCTGGATAAGGGCAGGGAACACTGAAGCTTTCTTT
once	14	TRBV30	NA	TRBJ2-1	CAWSPGQAYNEQFF	TGTGCCTGGAGCCCCGGCCAGGCCTACAATGAGCAGTTCTTC
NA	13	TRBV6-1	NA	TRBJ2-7	CASSERDSYEQYF	TGTGCCAGCAGTGAAAGGGACTCCTACGAGCAGTACTTC
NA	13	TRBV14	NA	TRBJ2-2	CASSVKQAGELFF	TGTGCCAGCAGCGTTAAGCAGGCCGGGGAGCTGTTTTTT
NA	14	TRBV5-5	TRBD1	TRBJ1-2	CASSLNRGHYGYTF	TGTGCCAGCAGCTTGAACAGGGGGCATTATGGCTACACCTTC
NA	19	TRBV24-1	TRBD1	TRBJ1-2	CATSKILRDRGLRRYGYTF	TGTGCCACCAGTAAGATATTACGGGACAGGGGACTAAGGAGGTATGGCTACACCTTC
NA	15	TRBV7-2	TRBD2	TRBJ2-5	CASSFVSGAQETQYF	TGTGCCAGCAGCTTTGTTAGCGGGGCCCAAGAGACCCAGTACTTC
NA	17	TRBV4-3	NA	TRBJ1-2	CASSQDYGTVPNYGYTF	TGCGCCAGCAGCCAAGATTACGGGACGGTCCCTAACTATGGCTACACCTTC
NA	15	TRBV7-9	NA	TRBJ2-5	CASSLALGYQETQYF	TGTGCCAGCAGCTTAGCCCTGGGGTACCAAGAGACCCAGTACTTC
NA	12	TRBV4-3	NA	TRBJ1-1	CASSRGNTEAFF	TGCGCCAGCAGCCGGGGGAACACTGAAGCTTTCTTT
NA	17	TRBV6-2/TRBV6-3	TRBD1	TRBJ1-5	CASSSYPTGGSNQPQHF	TGTGCCAGCAGTTCCTACCCGACAGGGGGAAGCAATCAGCCCCAGCATTTT
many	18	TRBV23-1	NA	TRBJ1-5	CASSQSSRRTHSNQPQHF	TGCGCCAGCAGTCAATCGTCTCGAAGAACCCATAGCAATCAGCCCCAGCATTTT
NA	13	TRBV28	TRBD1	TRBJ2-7	CASCRTGTYEQYF	TGTGCCAGCTGTAGGACAGGGACCTACGAGCAGTACTTC
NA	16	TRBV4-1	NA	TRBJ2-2	CASSQWAESNTGELFF	TGCGCCAGCAGCCAATGGGCAGAATCGAACACCGGGGAGCTGTTTTTT
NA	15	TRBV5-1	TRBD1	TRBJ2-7	CASSGTRDRTYEQYF	TGCGCCAGCAGCGGGACGAGGGACAGGACCTACGAGCAGTACTTC
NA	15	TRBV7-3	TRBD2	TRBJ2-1	CASSLAEREGNEQFF	TGTGCCAGCAGCTTAGCGGAGCGGGAGGGAAATGAGCAGTTCTTC
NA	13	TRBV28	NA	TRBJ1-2	CASGLTVGYGYTF	TGTGCCAGCGGTTTAACTGTGGGCTATGGCTACACCTTC
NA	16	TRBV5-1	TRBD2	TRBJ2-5	CASSLIVAGSGETQYF	TGCGCCAGCAGCTTGATAGTAGCGGGAAGTGGGGAGACCCAGTACTTC
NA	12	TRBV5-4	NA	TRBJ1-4	CASSLGAGKLFF	TGTGCCAGCAGCTTGGGGGCCGGAAAACTGTTTTTT
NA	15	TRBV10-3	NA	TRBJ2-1	CAITPDTGNHNEQFF	TGTGCCATCACCCCCGACACGGGAAACCACAATGAGCAGTTCTTC
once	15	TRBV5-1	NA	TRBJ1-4	CASSLVDGPNEKLFF	TGCGCCAGCAGCTTGGTCGACGGCCCTAATGAAAAACTGTTTTTT
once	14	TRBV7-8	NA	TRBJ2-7	CASSLISEIYEQYF	TGTGCCAGCAGCTTAATATCGGAGATTTACGAGCAGTACTTC
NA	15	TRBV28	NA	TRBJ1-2	CASSLPDSLVRGYTF	TGTGCCAGCAGTTTACCCGACAGCCTGGTTAGGGGCTACACCTTC
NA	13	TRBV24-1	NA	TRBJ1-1	CATSDTGIAEAFF	TGTGCCACCAGTGATACAGGGATCGCTGAAGCTTTCTTT
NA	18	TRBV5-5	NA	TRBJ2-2	CASSPIYPQPPNAGELFF	TGTGCCAGCAGTCCAATTTACCCCCAGCCTCCGAATGCCGGGGAGCTGTTTTTT
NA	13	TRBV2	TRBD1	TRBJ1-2	CAIWDRSSDGYTF	TGTGCCATTTGGGACAGATCCTCCGATGGCTACACCTTC
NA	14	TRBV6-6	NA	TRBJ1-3	CASKTAGSGNTIYF	TGTGCCAGCAAAACTGCAGGGTCTGGAAACACCATATATTTT
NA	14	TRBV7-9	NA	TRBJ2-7	CASSLAGPKDEQYF	TGTGCCAGCAGCTTAGCGGGGCCAAAGGACGAGCAGTACTTC
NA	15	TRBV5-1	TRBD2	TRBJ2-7	CASSWTSRSSYEQYF	TGCGCCAGCAGCTGGACTAGCCGGAGCTCCTACGAGCAGTACTTC
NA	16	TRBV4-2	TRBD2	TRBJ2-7	CASSSQGGGLSYEQYF	TGTGCCAGCAGCTCCCAGGGCGGGGGACTCTCCTACGAGCAGTACTTC
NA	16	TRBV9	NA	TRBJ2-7	CASSVGLLGPLYEQYF	TGTGCCAGCAGCGTAGGACTCTTGGGGCCCCTTTACGAGCAGTACTTC
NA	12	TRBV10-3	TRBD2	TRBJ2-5	CAKPGLAETQYF	TGTGCCAAACCGGGACTAGCGGAGACCCAGTACTTC
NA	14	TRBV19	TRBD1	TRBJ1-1	CASSIGTGNTEAFF	TGTGCCAGTAGTATAGGGACAGGGAACACTGAAGCTTTCTTT
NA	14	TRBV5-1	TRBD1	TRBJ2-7	CASSLGTGAYEQYF	TGCGCCAGCAGCTTGGGGACAGGGGCCTACGAGCAGTACTTC
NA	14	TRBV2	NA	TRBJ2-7	CASSGSDLTYEQYF	TGTGCCAGCAGTGGTTCTGATTTGACCTACGAGCAGTACTTC
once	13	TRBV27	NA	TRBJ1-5	CASSLSGDQPQHF	TGTGCCAGCAGTTTATCGGGGGATCAGCCCCAGCATTTT
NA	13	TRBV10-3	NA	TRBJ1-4	CAISDLADEKLFF	TGTGCCATCAGTGACCTGGCAGATGAAAAACTGTTTTTT
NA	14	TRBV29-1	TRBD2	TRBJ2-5	CSVVPAGVGETQYF	TGCAGCGTTGTTCCGGCGGGAGTTGGCGAGACCCAGTACTTC
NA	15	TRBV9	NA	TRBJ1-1	CASSPTGGGNTEAFF	TGTGCCAGCAGCCCTACGGGGGGCGGGAACACTGAAGCTTTCTTT
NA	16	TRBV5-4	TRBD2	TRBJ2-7	CASSLRLAATQDEQYF	TGTGCCAGCAGCTTAAGACTAGCGGCAACCCAGGACGAGCAGTACTTC
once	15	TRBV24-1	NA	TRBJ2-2	CATSDLGVNTGELFF	TGTGCCACCAGTGATTTGGGGGTAAACACCGGGGAGCTGTTTTTT
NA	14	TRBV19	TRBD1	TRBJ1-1	CASSKTGANTEAFF	TGTGCCAGTAGTAAGACAGGGGCGAACACTGAAGCTTTCTTT
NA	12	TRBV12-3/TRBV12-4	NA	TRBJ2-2	CASSREVGELFF	TGTGCCAGCAGTCGGGAAGTCGGGGAGCTGTTTTTT
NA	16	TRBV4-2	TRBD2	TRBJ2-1	CASSQEGGSSYNEQFF	TGTGCCAGCAGCCAAGAAGGCGGGAGCTCCTACAATGAGCAGTTCTTC